Here is one T cell receptor beta chain with its context. V lost 0 bases and J 5 bases, leaving 14 bases between the germline ends. Germline V CDR1 and CDR2: SGHDT, YYEEEE. The CDR3 is 16 amino acids. This specimen comes from a study of blood T cell repertoires in COVID-19. The overall study: Collection of acute and convalescent COVID-19 samples took place in the United States, Italy and Spain. PBMCs, B-cell-depleted T cells, or T cells were the source of the cDNA or gDNA that made up the material.

In the original processing: From reference gene primer amplification, estimates of nucleated cell counts were derived. Generated by immunoSEQ multiplex PCR, the TCRdb table keeps only in-frame clones and is missing some. V, J and clone size were drawn from that table, and D and trimming were deduced from the DNA. This sample has fewer than 60,000 clones, with about 82% found just once. The chain has TRBV5-6 and TRBJ1-4; tentative D call: TRBD1 (6 bases). The source material was peripheral blood. The sequence was collected from a woman of 80 years or more with acute or convalescent COVID-19. In nucleotides, the CDR3 is TGTGCCAGCAGCTTGGGGCGGGGGGCCTTAAATGAAAAACTGTTTTTT. Encoded protein: CASSLGRGALNEKLFF. Combining the CDR3 with reference TRBV5-6 and TRBJ1-4 gives the whole variable domain DAGVTQSPTHLIKTRGQQVTLRCSPKSGHDTVSWYQQALGQGPQFIFQYYEEEERQRGNFPDRFSGHQFPNYSSELNVNALLLGDSALYLCASSLGRGALNEKLFFGSGTQLSVL.